One and the same sample provided the 28 T cell receptor beta chains below, sequenced in a study of regulatory T cells in long-lasting Graves disease. Documented time point: newly diagnosed GD, antithyroid drugs for less than 3 months. The TCR library was made from RNA extracted from PBMCs. Library construction for TCR beta used iRepertoire HTBI primers and Arm-PCR of CDR3 regions. TCRdb processed the multiplex PCR reads anew with MiXCR; each CDR3 protein has one entry. Among some 200,000 distinct CDR3 sequences listed, around 19% were seen once. This sample was shared with a second study, whose subject was T cells in Graves' hyperthyroidism and ophthalmopathy.

The sequences come from peripheral blood mononuclear cells (PBMCs), collected at new diagnosis, from a patient treated with antithyroid drugs. These receptors were taken from a woman aged 25-40 years with Graves disease.

This clonotype was seen at least ten times. The gene calls are TRBV15 and TRBJ1-1; the match to TRBD1 covers 7 bases. The CDR3 length is 17 residues. V lost 0 bases, J lost 0 bases, and 7 bases stayed unmatched. Germline V gene sequence: CDR1 LNHNV, CDR2 YYDKDF (reference sequence). Here the CDR3 reads CATSRDRGDSLNTEAFF. The CDR3 nucleotides read TGTGCCACCAGCAGAGATCGGGGGGACAGCCTGAACACTGAAGCTTTCTTT. Variable domain in full (rest from reference TRBV15 and TRBJ1-1): DAMVIQNPRYQVTQFGKPVTLSCSQTLNHNVMYWYQQKSSQAPKLLFHYYDKDFNNEADTPDNFQSRRPNTSFCFLDIRSPGLGDTAMYLCATSRDRGDSLNTEAFFGQGTRLTVV.

The chain is built from TRBV28 and TRBJ2-1; 8 nucleotides match TRBD1. J gave up 0 bases and V 4 bases, and 8 bases lay outside the gene matches. Germline V gene sequence: CDR1 MDHEN, CDR2 SYDVKM. The CDR3 runs to 17 residues. The DNA of the CDR3 is TGTGCCAGCAGTTCGCGGACAGGGCAAATCTCCTACAATGAGCAGTTCTTC. This codes for CASSSRTGQISYNEQFF.

This clonotype was picked up many times. The rearrangement uses TRBV6-2 or TRBV6-3 and TRBJ2-1; D might be TRBD2 (6 bases). Trimming cost V 5 bases and J 4 bases, with 24 bases left between them. Germline V CDR1 and CDR2: MNHEY, SVGEGT. CDR3 length: 18 residues. CDR3 sequence (DNA): TGTGCCAGCAGTGAACGGGCGGTAATGGCTAGCGATTACAATGAGCAGTTCTTC. It codes for CASSERAVMASDYNEQFF.

This clonotype was seen many times. The V and J genes are TRBV7-9 and TRBJ2-5; D may be TRBD1 or TRBD2 (5 bases each). V was clipped by 1 base and J by 5 bases, with 14 bases between them. This CDR3 spans 15 amino acids. The germline CDR1 and CDR2 sequences are SEHNR and FQNEAQ (reference sequence). The CDR3 sequence is CASSLGGRLRETQYF. The CDR3 DNA reads as TGTGCCAGCAGCTTAGGGGGACGGCTACGGGAGACCCAGTACTTC.

The V call is TRBV18, the J call TRBJ1-2; TRBD1 is a possible D gene (5 bases). The CDR3 is made up of 13 amino acids. Germline V CDR1 and CDR2: KGHSH, LQKENI. V dropped 5 bases and J dropped 4 bases, with 11 bases sitting between them. In nucleotides, the CDR3 is TGTGCCAGCTCAACCGGCCAGGGCTATGGCTACACCTTC. Amino acids: CASSTGQGYGYTF.

This clonotype showed up many times. The gene calls are TRBV19 and TRBJ1-1, with D maybe TRBD1 (5 bases). The CDR3 contains 14 residues. V lost 7 bases and J 4 bases, leaving 16 bases between the germline ends. Germline V CDR1 and CDR2: LNHDA, SQIVND (reference sequence). The CDR3 sequence is CASTSTTGLTEAFF. The CDR3, as DNA: TGTGCCAGTACCTCGACTACAGGCCTCACTGAAGCTTTCTTT.

This clonotype was found many times. The chain recombines TRBV6-1 with TRBJ1-2; no reliable D call. CDR1 is MNHNS and CDR2 is SASEGT in the germline V gene. Trimming removed 2 bases from V and 0 bases from J, with 10 bases in between. The CDR3 spans 15 residues. CDR3 sequence reads: CASSETLVANYGYTF. The DNA for the CDR3 is TGTGCCAGCAGTGAAACGTTAGTAGCTAACTATGGCTACACCTTC.

Many counts were recorded for this clonotype. The chain recombines TRBV5-4 with TRBJ1-6; D is ambiguous. Trimming took 2 bases from V and 10 from J, leaving 13 bases between them. The CDR3 spans 14 residues. The V gene's germline CDR1 is SGHNT and CDR2 YYREEE (reference sequence). The CDR3 here is CASSFVEGGSPLHF. The CDR3 DNA follows: TGTGCCAGCAGCTTCGTGGAGGGCGGCTCACCCCTCCACTTT.

This clonotype occurred many times. V is TRBV6-1 and J is TRBJ2-7, with D maybe TRBD2 (5 bases). Trimming stripped 5 bases from V and 5 bases from J, with 16 bases between. Germline V lookup: CDR1 MNHNS, CDR2 SASEGT. There are 14 residues in the CDR3. The CDR3 bases are TGTGCCAGCAGTAAAGGACTTGGTCCCGACGAGCAGTACTTC. It is translated as CASSKGLGPDEQYF.

This clonotype was recorded many times. This chain connects TRBV20-1 to TRBJ2-5; D not certain. V was cut by 3 bases and J by 0 bases, with 11 bases left in between. Germline CDR1 is DFQATT and CDR2 is SNEGSKA (reference sequence). The CDR3 runs to 14 residues. CDR3: CSASIVQDQETQYF. CDR3 in DNA: TGCAGTGCTAGTATTGTCCAGGACCAAGAGACCCAGTACTTC.

Concerning this clonotype itself: With only one base between it and a far larger clone, this is likely a read error. This chain uses TRBV10-3 with TRBJ1-5, with unresolved D. Trimming removed 5 bases at V and 2 bases at J, with 16 bases between. The V gene's germline CDR1 is ENHRY and CDR2 SYGVKD. There are 16 residues in the CDR3. CDR3 DNA sequence: TGTGCCATCAGTCCCAACCTAATCACACGCAATCAGCCCCAGCATTTT. Translating gives CAISPNLITRNQPQHF.

This clonotype was seen repeatedly, ten times or more. The rearrangement joins TRBV5-1 to TRBJ2-7, with 8 bases that match TRBD1. CDR1 is SGHRS and CDR2 is YFSETQ in the germline V gene. This CDR3 has 15 residues. The ends lost 4 bases at V and 3 bases at J; junction bases unmatched: 9. The CDR3 region has the DNA TGCGCCAGCAGCCCGATAGGACAGGGAAACTACGAGCAGTACTTC. Translation: CASSPIGQGNYEQYF.

The J gene is TRBJ1-2, the V gene TRBV30; a possible D gene is TRBD1 (5 bases). Trimming took off 4 bases at V and 4 bases at J, with 13 bases between the two ends. In germline, CDR1 is GTSNPN, CDR2 SVGIG (reference sequence). The CDR3 covers 13 residues. The CDR3 coding sequence is TGTGCCTGGAAGTCGGACATTGGCTATGGCTACACCTTC. It specifies CAWKSDIGYGYTF.

This clonotype showed up just a few times. One junction end does not reproduce the germline sequence, and a read error may be involved. This chain connects TRBV6-1 to TRBJ1-1; maybe TRBD1 (5 bases). The CDR3 totals 14 residues. The germline CDR1 and CDR2 sequences are MNHNS and SASEGT. Here the CDR3 reads CASTSRQKNTEALF. CDR3 DNA: TGTGCCAGCACCTCTCGACAGAAGAACACTGAAGCTCTCTTT.

The chain combines TRBV12-3 or TRBV12-4 with TRBJ2-1, with D hard to call. The germline V and J ends were trimmed by 1 base and 8 bases, with 21 bases remaining between them. The CDR3 has 17 residues. CDR3 DNA sequence: TGTGCCAGCAGTTTAGTTCTTGCGGCTGCCAGAATCCATGAGCAGTTCTTC. Protein sequence: CASSLVLAAARIHEQFF.

This chain joins TRBV16 and TRBJ2-5; D uncertain. The CDR3 is made up of 14 amino acids. The ends were cut back, 5 bases at V and 4 bases at J, with 14 bases in the middle. The germline V gene has CDR1 KGHSY and CDR2 FQNENV. The CDR3 DNA follows: TGTGCCAGCAGCAACCCCACACAATCAGAGACCCAGTACTTC. Amino acids: CASSNPTQSETQYF. Variable domain in full (rest from reference TRBV16 and TRBJ2-5): GEEVAQTPKHLVRGEGQKAKLYCAPIKGHSYVFWYQQVLKNEFKFLISFQNENVFDETGMPKERFSAKCLPNSPCSLEIQATKLEDSAVYFCASSNPTQSETQYFGPGTRLLVL.

This clonotype was picked up many times. The chain couples TRBV29-1 to TRBJ1-1; TRBD1 agrees at 7 bases. The CDR3 totals 13 residues. Per germline, CDR1 SQVTM and CDR2 ANQGSEA. J gave up 4 bases and V 4 bases, and 6 bases lay outside the gene matches. The CDR3 is CSVATGVGTEAFF. DNA of the CDR3: TGCAGCGTTGCTACAGGGGTGGGCACTGAAGCTTTCTTT.

The chain couples TRBV7-2 to TRBJ2-7; a possible D gene is TRBD1 (6 bases). The CDR3 is made up of 14 amino acids. CDR1 is SGHTA, CDR2 FQGNSA, per germline. The germline V and J ends were trimmed by 1 base and 3 bases, with 10 bases remaining between them. CDR3 residues: CASSLGQAGYEQYF. CDR3 bases: TGTGCCAGCAGCTTAGGACAGGCTGGCTACGAGCAGTACTTC.

V and J are TRBV5-5 and TRBJ2-1; D perhaps matches TRBD1 (6 bases). The germline V gene encodes CDR1 SGHKS and CDR2 YYEKEE (reference sequence). V was trimmed by 0 bases and J by 0 bases, leaving 10 bases between them. This CDR3 region has 16 residues. CDR3 coding DNA: TGTGCCAGCAGCTTGGGGCAGGGGAACTCCTACAATGAGCAGTTCTTC. Protein sequence: CASSLGQGNSYNEQFF.

This clonotype was counted many times. The J gene is TRBJ1-2, the V gene TRBV7-6, with 7 bases aligning to TRBD1. CDR1 is SGHVS and CDR2 is FNYEAQ in the germline V gene. V lost 5 bases and J lost 5; bases outside the gene matches: 8. The CDR3 loop spans 14 amino acids. In DNA form, the CDR3 reads TGTGCCAGCAGCCCCCGACAGGGACCTTATGGCTACACCTTC. This translates into CASSPRQGPYGYTF. Using reference TRBV7-6 and TRBJ1-2 for the parts outside the CDR3, the full variable domain is GAGVSQSPRYKVTKRGQDVALRCDPISGHVSLYWYRQALGQGPEFLTYFNYEAQQDKSGLPNDRFSAERPEGSISTLTIQRTEQRDSAMYRCASSPRQGPYGYTFGSGTRLTVV.

The rearrangement joins TRBV18 to TRBJ2-1; 8 bases fit TRBD1. Germline lookup yields CDR1 KGHSH and CDR2 LQKENI. J gave up 4 bases and V 2 bases, and 4 bases lay outside the gene matches. This CDR3 contains 15 residues. CDR3 nucleotide sequence: TGTGCCAGCTCACCAGGCGACAGGGGATACAATGAGCAGTTCTTC. Translated, it gives CASSPGDRGYNEQFF.

V is TRBV20-1 and J is TRBJ1-3, with no clear D. CDR1 and CDR2 from the germline V gene are DFQATT and SNEGSKA (reference sequence). This CDR3 spans 14 amino acids. Trimming took 5 bases from V and 0 from J, leaving 11 bases between them. The CDR3 nucleotides are TGCAGTGCTGGTCTGCGGAGCTCTGGAAACACCATATATTTT. Translating it yields CSAGLRSSGNTIYF.

This clonotype was found many times. The gene calls are TRBV2 and TRBJ1-1; D may be TRBD1 (5 bases). Germline V gene sequence: CDR1 SNHLY, CDR2 FYNNEI. The CDR3 is 11 residues long. V shed 8 bases and J shed 4 bases, with 8 bases lying between them. CDR3 sequence reads: CASQGGTEAFF. CDR3 nucleotide sequence: TGTGCCAGCCAGGGTGGCACTGAAGCTTTCTTT.

The sample holds many counts of this clonotype. The V call is TRBV28, the J call TRBJ1-6; TRBD1 matches at 10 bases. CDR3 length: 16 residues. The germline CDR1 and CDR2 sequences are MDHEN and SYDVKM. V lost 7 bases to trimming and J lost 7 bases; unmatched junction nucleotides: 10. Here the CDR3 DNA reads TGTGCCAGCACTACCATCCGGACAGGGGGAAATTCACCCCTCCACTTT. Translated, it gives CASTTIRTGGNSPLHF.

This clonotype has a count of ten or more. The chain links TRBV11-1 to TRBJ1-1, with D unresolved. There are 15 residues in the CDR3. V lost 1 base and J 1 base, leaving 10 bases between the germline ends. CDR1 and CDR2 (germline): SGHAT, FQDESV (reference sequence). The DNA for the CDR3 is TGTGCCAGCAGCTTAGGATGGGCAGGGAACACTGAAGCTTTCTTT. As protein: CASSLGWAGNTEAFF.

This clonotype was counted a few times. V and J are TRBV7-3 and TRBJ2-1, with TRBD2 identical over 10 bases. The length of the CDR3 is 14 residues. The germline V gene encodes CDR1 SGHTA and CDR2 FQGTGA. V shed 4 bases, J shed 9 bases, and the junction held 6 bases outside the gene matches. This CDR3 reads CASSSSGGASEQFF. The CDR3 region has the DNA TGTGCCAGCAGCTCCAGCGGGGGGGCCTCTGAGCAGTTCTTC.

On this clonotype itself: One end of the junction varies from germline; a read error may be responsible. This chain connects TRBV20-1 to TRBJ1-2; TRBD1 aligns across 9 bases. The CDR3 runs 13 residues. The germline gives CDR1 DFQATT, CDR2 SNEGSKA (reference sequence). The CDR3 is CSAGTGSNYGHTF. The CDR3 region has the DNA TGCAGTGCTGGGACAGGGAGTAACTATGGCCACACCTTC.

In its sample, this clonotype was seen many times. The V call is TRBV28, the J call TRBJ2-5; D is ambiguous. The CDR3 has 15 amino acids. The V and J ends lost 5 bases and 3 bases respectively, with 16 bases between them. Germline V gives CDR1 MDHEN, CDR2 SYDVKM. The CDR3 coding sequence is TGTGCCAGCAGTCCCCCTCGGCGGCAAAAAGAGACCCAGTACTTC. Translation: CASSPPRRQKETQYF.